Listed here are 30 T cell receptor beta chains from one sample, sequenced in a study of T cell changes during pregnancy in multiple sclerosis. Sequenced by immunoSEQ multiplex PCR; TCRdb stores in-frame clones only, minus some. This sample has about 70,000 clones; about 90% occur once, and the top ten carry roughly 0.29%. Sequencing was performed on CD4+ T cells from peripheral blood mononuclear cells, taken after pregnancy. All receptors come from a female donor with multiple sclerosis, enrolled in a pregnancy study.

Here the CDR3 reads CASSPGTGTEETQYF. Here the CDR3 DNA reads TGCGCCAGCAGCCCGGGAACCGGGACAGAGGAGACCCAGTACTTC. V usage is TRBV5-1 and J usage is TRBJ2-5; 7 bases line up with TRBD1. V trimming: 4 bases; J trimming: 5 bases; junction bases outside the gene matches: 11. The CDR3 runs to 15 residues. Germline CDR1 and CDR2: SGHRS and YFSETQ.

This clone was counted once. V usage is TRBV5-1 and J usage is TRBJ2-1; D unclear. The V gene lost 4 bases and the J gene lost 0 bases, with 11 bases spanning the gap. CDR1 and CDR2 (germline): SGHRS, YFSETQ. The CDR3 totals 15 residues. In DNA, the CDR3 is TGCGCCAGCAGCCCAGATCCCAGCTCCTACAATGAGCAGTTCTTC. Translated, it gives CASSPDPSSYNEQFF.

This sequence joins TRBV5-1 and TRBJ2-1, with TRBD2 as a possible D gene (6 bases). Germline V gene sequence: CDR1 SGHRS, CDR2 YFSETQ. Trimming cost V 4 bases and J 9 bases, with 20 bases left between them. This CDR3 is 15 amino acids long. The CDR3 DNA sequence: TGCGCCAGCAGCGGTCGACTAGGAGGGACGAGTGAGCAGTTCTTC. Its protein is CASSGRLGGTSEQFF.

The CDR3 here is CASRDIGLAGVNEQFF. Here the CDR3 DNA reads TGTGCCAGCAGGGACATAGGACTAGCGGGAGTCAATGAGCAGTTCTTC. The chain recombines TRBV2 with TRBJ2-1, with 13 bases fitting TRBD2. The CDR3 has 16 residues. CDR1 is SNHLY, CDR2 FYNNEI, per germline. V lost 6 bases and J lost 6; bases outside the gene matches: 8.

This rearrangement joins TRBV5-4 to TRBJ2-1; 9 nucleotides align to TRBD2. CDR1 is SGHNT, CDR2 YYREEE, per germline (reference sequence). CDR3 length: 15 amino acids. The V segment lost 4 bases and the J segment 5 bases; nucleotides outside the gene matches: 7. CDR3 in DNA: TGTGCCAGCAGCCCCGGGACTAGCCGGGACAATGAGCAGTTCTTC. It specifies CASSPGTSRDNEQFF.

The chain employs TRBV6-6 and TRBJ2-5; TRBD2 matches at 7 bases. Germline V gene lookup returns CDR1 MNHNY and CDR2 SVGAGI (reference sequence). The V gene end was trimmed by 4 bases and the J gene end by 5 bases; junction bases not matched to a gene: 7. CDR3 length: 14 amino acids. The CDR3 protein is CASSSKRDEETQYF. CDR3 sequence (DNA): TGTGCCAGCAGTTCAAAGCGGGATGAGGAGACCCAGTACTTC.

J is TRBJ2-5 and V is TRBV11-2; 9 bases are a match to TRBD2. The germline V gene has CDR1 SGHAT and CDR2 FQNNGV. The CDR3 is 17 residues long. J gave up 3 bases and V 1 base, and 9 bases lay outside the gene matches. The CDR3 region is CASSLVPSGAPKETQYF. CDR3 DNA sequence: TGTGCCAGCAGCTTAGTCCCTAGCGGGGCTCCTAAAGAGACCCAGTACTTC.

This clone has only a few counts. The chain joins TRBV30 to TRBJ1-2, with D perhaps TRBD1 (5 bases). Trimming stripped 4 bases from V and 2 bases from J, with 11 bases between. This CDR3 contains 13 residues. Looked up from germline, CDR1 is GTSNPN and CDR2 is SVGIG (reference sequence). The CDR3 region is CAWTGISNYGYTF. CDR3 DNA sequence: TGTGCCTGGACAGGGATATCAAACTATGGCTACACCTTC. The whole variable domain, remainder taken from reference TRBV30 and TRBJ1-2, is SQTIHQWPATLVQPVGSPLSLECTVEGTSNPNLYWYRQAAGRGLQLLFYSVGIGQISSEVPQNLSASRPQDRQFILSSKKLLLSDSGFYLCAWTGISNYGYTFGSGTRLTVV.

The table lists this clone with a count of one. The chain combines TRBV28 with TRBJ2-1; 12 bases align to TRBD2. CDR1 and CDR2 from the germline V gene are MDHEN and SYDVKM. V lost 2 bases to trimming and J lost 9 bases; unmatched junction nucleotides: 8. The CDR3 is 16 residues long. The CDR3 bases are TGTGCCAGCAGTTTACTAGCGGGAGGGAGGGGGGGTGAGCAGTTCTTC. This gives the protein CASSLLAGGRGGEQFF.

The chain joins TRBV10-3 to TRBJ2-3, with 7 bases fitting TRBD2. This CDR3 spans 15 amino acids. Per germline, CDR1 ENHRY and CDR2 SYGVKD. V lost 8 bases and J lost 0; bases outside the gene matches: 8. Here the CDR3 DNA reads TGTGCCATCGCGGCGGCTAGCGGTAGCACAGATACGCAGTATTTT. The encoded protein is CAIAAASGSTDTQYF.

The CDR3 is CASSAGTGEIGELFF. In nucleotides, the CDR3 is TGTGCCAGTAGTGCCGGGACAGGGGAGATCGGGGAGCTGTTTTTT. The chain has TRBV19 and TRBJ2-2, with TRBD1 identical over 10 bases. With V trimmed by 5 bases and J by 7 bases, 7 bases remained unmatched. This CDR3 contains 15 residues. Germline CDR1 LNHDA, CDR2 SQIVND (reference sequence).

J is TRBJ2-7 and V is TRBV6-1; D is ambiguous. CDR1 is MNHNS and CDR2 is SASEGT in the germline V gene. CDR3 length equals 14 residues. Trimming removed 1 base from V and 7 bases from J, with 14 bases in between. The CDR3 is CASSEVSRSREQYF. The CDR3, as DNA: TGTGCCAGCAGTGAAGTTTCGAGGTCTAGGGAGCAGTACTTC.

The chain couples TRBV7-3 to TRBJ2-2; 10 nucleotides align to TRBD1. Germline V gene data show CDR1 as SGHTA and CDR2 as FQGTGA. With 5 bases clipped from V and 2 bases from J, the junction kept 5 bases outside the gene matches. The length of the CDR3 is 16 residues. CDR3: CASSPTGGLNTGELFF. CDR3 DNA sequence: TGTGCCAGCAGCCCGACAGGGGGCCTTAACACCGGGGAGCTGTTTTTT.

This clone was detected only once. The CDR3 nucleotides read TGTGCCTGTAGGGACAGGGCGACATCGGGTGGCTACACCTTC. Its translation: CACRDRATSGGYTF. The gene calls are TRBV30 and TRBJ1-2; 9 nucleotides align to TRBD1. Germline assignment: CDR1 GTSNPN and CDR2 SVGIG (reference sequence). V was clipped by 6 bases and J by 7 bases; unmatched bases: 12. CDR3 length: 14 amino acids.

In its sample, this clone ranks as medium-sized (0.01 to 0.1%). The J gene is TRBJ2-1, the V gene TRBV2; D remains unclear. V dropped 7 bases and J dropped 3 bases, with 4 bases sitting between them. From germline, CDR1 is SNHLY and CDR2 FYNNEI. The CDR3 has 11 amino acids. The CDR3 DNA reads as TGTGCCAGCACCTACTACAATGAGCAGTTCTTC. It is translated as CASTYYNEQFF.

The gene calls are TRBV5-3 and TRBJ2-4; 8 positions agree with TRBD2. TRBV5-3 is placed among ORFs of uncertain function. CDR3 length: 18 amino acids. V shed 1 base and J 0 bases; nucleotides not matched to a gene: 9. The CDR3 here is CARSLKGVREVAKNIQYF. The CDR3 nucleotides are TGTGCCAGAAGCTTGAAAGGTGTGCGGGAGGTAGCCAAAAACATTCAGTACTTC.

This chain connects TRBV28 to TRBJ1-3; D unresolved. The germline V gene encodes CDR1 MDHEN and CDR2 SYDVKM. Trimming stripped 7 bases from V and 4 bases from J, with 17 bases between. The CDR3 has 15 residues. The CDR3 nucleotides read TGTGCCAGCACCAAAGAGAGGCTCAGCGGAAACACCATATATTTT. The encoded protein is CASTKERLSGNTIYF. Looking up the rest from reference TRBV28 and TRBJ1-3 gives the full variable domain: DVKVTQSSRYLVKRTGEKVFLECVQDMDHENMFWYRQDPGLGLRLIYFSYDVKMKEKGDIPEGYSVSREKKERFSLILESASTNQTSMYLCASTKERLSGNTIYFGEGSWLTVV.

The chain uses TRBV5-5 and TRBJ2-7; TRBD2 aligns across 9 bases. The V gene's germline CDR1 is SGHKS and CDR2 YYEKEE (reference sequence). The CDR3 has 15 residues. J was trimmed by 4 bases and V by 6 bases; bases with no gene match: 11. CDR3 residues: CASTKQRGAPYEQYF. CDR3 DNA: TGTGCCAGCACCAAGCAGCGGGGGGCCCCTTACGAGCAGTACTTC. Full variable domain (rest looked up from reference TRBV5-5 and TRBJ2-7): DAGVTQSPTHLIKTRGQQVTLRCSPISGHKSVSWYQQVLGQGPQFIFQYYEKEERGRGNFPDRFSARQFPNYSSELNVNALLLGDSALYLCASTKQRGAPYEQYFGPGTRLTVT.

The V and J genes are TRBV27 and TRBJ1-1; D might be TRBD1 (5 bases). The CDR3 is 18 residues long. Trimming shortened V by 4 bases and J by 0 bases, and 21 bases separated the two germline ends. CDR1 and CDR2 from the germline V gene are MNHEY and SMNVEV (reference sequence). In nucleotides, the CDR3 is TGTGCCAGCAGTTCTATTAGGGGCAGGGAGGATTTGAACACTGAAGCTTTCTTT. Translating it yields CASSSIRGREDLNTEAFF.

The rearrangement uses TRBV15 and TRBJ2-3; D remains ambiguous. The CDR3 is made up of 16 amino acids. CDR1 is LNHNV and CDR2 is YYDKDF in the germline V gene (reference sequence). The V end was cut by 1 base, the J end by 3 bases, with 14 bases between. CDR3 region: CATSRVVGVGTDTQYF. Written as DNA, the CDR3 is TGTGCCACCAGCAGAGTCGTAGGAGTGGGTACAGATACGCAGTATTTT.

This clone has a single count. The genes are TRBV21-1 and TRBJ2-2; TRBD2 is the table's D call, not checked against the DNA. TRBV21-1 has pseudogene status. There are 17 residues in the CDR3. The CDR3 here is CASSKAGTSGNHGELFF. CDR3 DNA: TGTGCCAGCAGCAAAGCCGGGACTAGCGGGAATCACGGGGAGCTGTTTTTT.

CDR3: CASSSADRPNTEAFF. CDR3 in DNA: TGTGCCAGCAGCTCTGCGGACAGGCCGAACACTGAAGCTTTCTTT. The genes are TRBV7-9 and TRBJ1-1; 7 bases fit TRBD1. Germline V CDR1 and CDR2: SEHNR, FQNEAQ (reference sequence). CDR3 length equals 15 residues. V lost 4 bases and J lost 1; bases outside the gene matches: 6.

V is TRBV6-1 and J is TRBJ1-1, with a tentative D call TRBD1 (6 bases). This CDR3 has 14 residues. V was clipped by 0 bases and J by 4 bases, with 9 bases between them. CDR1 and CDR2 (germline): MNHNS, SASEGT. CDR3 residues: CASSEAPGVTEAFF. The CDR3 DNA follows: TGTGCCAGCAGTGAAGCACCAGGGGTCACTGAAGCTTTCTTT.

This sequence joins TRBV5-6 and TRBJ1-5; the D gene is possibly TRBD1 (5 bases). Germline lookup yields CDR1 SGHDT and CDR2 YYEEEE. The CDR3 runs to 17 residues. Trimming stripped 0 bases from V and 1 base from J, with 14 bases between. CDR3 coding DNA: TGTGCCAGCAGCTTGGCCGGGGGATTGGTGAGCAATCAGCCCCAGCATTTT. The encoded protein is CASSLAGGLVSNQPQHF.

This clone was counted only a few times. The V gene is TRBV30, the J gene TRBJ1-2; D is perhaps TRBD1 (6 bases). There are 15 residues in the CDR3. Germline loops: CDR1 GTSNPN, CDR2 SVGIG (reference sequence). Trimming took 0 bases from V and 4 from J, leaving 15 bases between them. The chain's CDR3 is CAWSVGGFSSYGYTF. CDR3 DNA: TGTGCCTGGAGTGTAGGGGGATTTTCTAGCTATGGCTACACCTTC.

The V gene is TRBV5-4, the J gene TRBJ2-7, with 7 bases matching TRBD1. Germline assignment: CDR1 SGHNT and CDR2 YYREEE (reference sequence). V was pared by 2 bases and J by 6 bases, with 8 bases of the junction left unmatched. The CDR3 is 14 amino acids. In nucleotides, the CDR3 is TGTGCCAGCAGCTTCCCGGGACAGCCTTCCGAGCAGTACTTC. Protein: CASSFPGQPSEQYF.

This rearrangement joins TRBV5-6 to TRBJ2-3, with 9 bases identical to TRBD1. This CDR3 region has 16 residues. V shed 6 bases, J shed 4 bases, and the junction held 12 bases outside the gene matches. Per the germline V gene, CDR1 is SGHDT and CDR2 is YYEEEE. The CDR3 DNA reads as TGTGCCAGCATCCCCAGCGGACAGGGGTTAGCAGATACGCAGTATTTT. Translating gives CASIPSGQGLADTQYF. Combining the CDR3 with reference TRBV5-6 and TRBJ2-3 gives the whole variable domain DAGVTQSPTHLIKTRGQQVTLRCSPKSGHDTVSWYQQALGQGPQFIFQYYEEEERQRGNFPDRFSGHQFPNYSSELNVNALLLGDSALYLCASIPSGQGLADTQYFGPGTRLTVL.

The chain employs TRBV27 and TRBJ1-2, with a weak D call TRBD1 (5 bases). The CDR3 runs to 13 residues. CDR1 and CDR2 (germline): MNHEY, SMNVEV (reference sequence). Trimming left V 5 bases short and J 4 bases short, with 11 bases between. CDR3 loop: CASSRQPFYGYTF. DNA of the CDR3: TGTGCCAGCAGTCGACAGCCGTTCTATGGCTACACCTTC.

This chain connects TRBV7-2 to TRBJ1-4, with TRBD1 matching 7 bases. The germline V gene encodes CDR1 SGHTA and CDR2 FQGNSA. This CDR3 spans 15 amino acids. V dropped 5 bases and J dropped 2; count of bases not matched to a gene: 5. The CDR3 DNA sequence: TGTGCCAGCAGCCAACCGGACAGGACTAATGAAAAACTGTTTTTT. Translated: CASSQPDRTNEKLFF.

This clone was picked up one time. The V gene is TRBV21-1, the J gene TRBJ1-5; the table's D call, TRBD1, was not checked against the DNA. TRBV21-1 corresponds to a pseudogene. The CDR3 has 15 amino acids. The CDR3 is CASSKRGTVNQPQHF. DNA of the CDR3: TGTGCCAGCAGCAAGAGGGGGACAGTTAATCAGCCCCAGCATTTT.